The 19 T cell receptor beta chains given below trace back to one sample, sequenced in a study of neurological immune-mediated disorders. TCRdb itself ran the 5' RACE reads through MiXCR, one entry per CDR3 protein. In the table there are around 46,000 distinct CDR3 sequences, 4.5% of which are singletons. The sample consisted of PBMCs. These receptors all come from a woman aged 60-75 years with multiple sclerosis.

This clonotype was picked up many times. V and J are TRBV29-1 and TRBJ1-1, with D possibly matching TRBD1 (5 bases). This CDR3 has 13 amino acids. CDR1 SQVTM and CDR2 ANQGSEA come from the germline V gene. V was shortened by 4 bases and J by 1 base, with 10 bases between the two germline ends. In DNA, the CDR3 is TGCAGCGTTGCCGGCAGGGCGAACACTGAAGCTTTCTTT. Protein sequence: CSVAGRANTEAFF. The variable domain in full, completed from reference TRBV29-1 and TRBJ1-1, reads SAVISQKPSRDICQRGTSLTIQCQVDSQVTMMFWYRQQPGQSLTLIATANQGSEATYESGFVIDKFPISRPNLTFSTLTVSNMSPEDSSIYLCSVAGRANTEAFFGQGTRLTVV.

Notes on this clonotype: The junction departs from the called germline gene at one end, perhaps through a read error. This chain connects TRBV20-1 to TRBJ1-6; the D gene is possibly TRBD1 (5 bases). The germline V gene encodes CDR1 DFQATT and CDR2 SNEGSKA (reference sequence). The CDR3 has 16 amino acids. The CDR3 DNA reads as TGCAGTGCTAGAGTCCTAAATCAGGGTAGTTATTCACCCCTACACTTT. It translates to CSARVLNQGSYSPLHF.

The table lists this clonotype with many counts. The chain has TRBV3-1 and TRBJ2-6, with D possibly matching TRBD1 (5 bases). The CDR3 is 18 amino acids. Germline assignment: CDR1 LGHDT and CDR2 YNNKEL (reference sequence). Trimming shortened V by 2 bases and J by 4 bases, and 18 bases separated the two germline ends. CDR3: CASSQTTGPRGGANVLTF. The CDR3 nucleotides are TGTGCCAGCAGCCAAACAACAGGCCCCCGTGGGGGGGCCAACGTCCTGACTTTC.

This clonotype was observed a handful of times. The chain links TRBV5-1 to TRBJ2-3, with D possibly TRBD2 on 5 matching bases. In germline, CDR1 is SGHRS, CDR2 YFSETQ. Trimming removed 2 bases from V and 0 bases from J, with 16 bases in between. CDR3 length: 17 amino acids. The CDR3 DNA follows: TGCGCCAGCAGCTTTCTTCCGGGAACGTCTAGCACAGATACGCAGTATTTT. It is translated as CASSFLPGTSSTDTQYF.

This chain links TRBV7-9 with TRBJ1-3; D is unresolved. V was pared by 4 bases and J by 0 bases, with 7 bases between. Germline CDR1 is SEHNR and CDR2 is FQNEAQ (reference sequence). This CDR3 has 14 residues. The CDR3 region has the DNA TGTGCCAGCAGCTGGGGAGACTCTGGAAACACCATATATTTT. It encodes CASSWGDSGNTIYF.

This clonotype was observed at least ten times. The DNA for the CDR3 is TGTGCCAGCAGCCAGGCACCGCGGACAGCCCAAGAGACCCAGTACTTC. It translates to CASSQAPRTAQETQYF. V usage is TRBV7-2 and J usage is TRBJ2-5; possibly TRBD1 for D (6 bases). The CDR3 is made up of 16 amino acids. Trimming shortened V by 5 bases and J by 1 base, and 17 bases separated the two germline ends. Germline loops: CDR1 SGHTA, CDR2 FQGNSA.

This clonotype was recorded many times. This chain connects TRBV20-1 to TRBJ2-5; 10 bases match TRBD2. Trimming removed 6 bases from V and 8 bases from J; junction bases left unmatched: 9. Germline lookup yields CDR1 DFQATT and CDR2 SNEGSKA (reference sequence). CDR3 size: 13 residues. The CDR3 protein is CSALAGARETQYF. CDR3 DNA: TGCAGTGCCCTAGCGGGAGCCCGGGAAACCCAGTACTTC.

This clonotype was detected many times. The chain links TRBV4-1 to TRBJ2-4; D remains ambiguous. V lost 1 base, J lost 1 base, and 8 bases lay in between. The CDR3 covers 15 residues. The germline V gene has CDR1 MGHRA and CDR2 YSYEKL. The CDR3 here is CASSQGSAAKNIQYF. As DNA, the CDR3 is TGCGCCAGCAGCCAAGGATCCGCCGCCAAAAACATTCAGTACTTC.

The rearrangement joins TRBV4-3 to TRBJ2-5; weak D call: TRBD1 (7 bases). There are 16 residues in the CDR3. The V end lost 0 bases, the J end lost 5 bases, and 16 bases lay between the germline ends. Germline V gene data show CDR1 as LGHNA and CDR2 as YSLEER. This CDR3 reads CASSQDPAAGGETQYF. The CDR3 DNA reads TGCGCCAGCAGCCAAGATCCAGCGGCAGGGGGGGAGACCCAGTACTTC.

The rearrangement joins TRBV5-1 to TRBJ2-7, with 15 bases lining up with TRBD2. The CDR3 spans 17 residues. Germline V lookup: CDR1 SGHRS, CDR2 YFSETQ. Trimming removed 4 bases from V and 1 base from J; junction bases left unmatched: 6. The CDR3 protein is CASSRGLAGGFSYEQYF. In nucleotides, the CDR3 is TGCGCCAGCAGCCGGGGACTAGCGGGGGGATTTTCCTACGAGCAGTACTTC.

This clonotype was observed at least ten times. This chain links TRBV29-1 with TRBJ2-5; 14 bases fit TRBD2. Germline CDR1 SQVTM, CDR2 ANQGSEA. The CDR3 runs to 14 residues. The V segment lost 7 bases and the J segment 4 bases; nucleotides outside the gene matches: 5. CDR3 loop: CSDGGTSGGETQYF. The CDR3 nucleotides read TGCAGCGATGGCGGGACTAGCGGGGGAGAGACCCAGTACTTC.

The table lists this clonotype with many counts. The rearrangement uses TRBV9 and TRBJ2-5; TRBD1 is a possible D gene (6 bases). Germline V lookup: CDR1 SGDLS, CDR2 YYNGEE. The V gene lost 6 bases and the J gene lost 5 bases, with 20 bases spanning the gap. The CDR3 totals 15 residues. The DNA for the CDR3 is TGTGCCAGCAACCTAGGTGGTGGGGGCGGGGAGACCCAGTACTTC. Its translation is CASNLGGGGGETQYF.

As concerns this clonotype: The conserved closing phenylalanine or tryptophan is absent in this CDR3, likely reflecting a read error. This chain links TRBV11-2 with TRBJ2-1; maybe TRBD2 (5 bases). Germline CDR1 SGHAT, CDR2 FQNNGV. V lost 2 bases and J lost 7, with 12 bases in between. The CDR3 has 14 residues. DNA for the CDR3: TGTGCCAGCAGCTTATTAACGGGGTTAAATGAGCAGTTCTCC. Its translation is CASSLLTGLNEQFS.

V gene TRBV5-5 combines with J gene TRBJ2-2; 9 bases map to TRBD2. CDR3 size: 15 residues. V lost 0 bases and J lost 5; bases outside the gene matches: 2. Germline V CDR1 and CDR2: SGHKS, YYEKEE (reference sequence). The CDR3: CASSLVAGVTGELFF. The CDR3 coding sequence is TGTGCCAGCAGCTTGGTAGCGGGGGTGACCGGGGAGCTGTTTTTT.

At least ten counts were recorded for this clonotype. The rearrangement uses TRBV20-1 and TRBJ2-3; a possible D gene is TRBD2 (6 bases). CDR3 size: 13 residues. Germline V gene lookup returns CDR1 DFQATT and CDR2 SNEGSKA (reference sequence). CDR3 bases: TGCAGCAAAAAGGCTAGCGGCACAGATACGCAGTATTTT. Its translation: CSKKASGTDTQYF.

This clonotype turned up a few times. The chain carries TRBV12-3 or TRBV12-4 and TRBJ1-5; 7 bases fit TRBD1. The CDR3 covers 14 residues. V dropped 2 bases and J dropped 6; count of bases not matched to a gene: 4. This CDR3 reads CASSLTGVVQPQHF. CDR3 in DNA: TGTGCCAGCAGTTTAACAGGGGTGGTTCAGCCCCAGCATTTT.

The table lists this clonotype with many counts. The V call is TRBV4-1, the J call TRBJ2-5; unclear D gene. The germline gives CDR1 MGHRA, CDR2 YSYEKL. The CDR3 runs 16 residues. Trimming stripped 0 bases from V and 2 bases from J, with 13 bases between. The CDR3 here is CASSQELAAEQETQYF. The CDR3, as DNA: TGCGCCAGCAGCCAAGAATTGGCGGCAGAGCAAGAGACCCAGTACTTC.

This clonotype appeared many times. The chain links TRBV4-1 to TRBJ1-2; 7 nucleotides align to TRBD1. The trim removed 1 base at V and 2 bases at J, leaving 10 bases unmatched. CDR3 length: 17 residues. From germline, CDR1 is MGHRA and CDR2 YSYEKL. The CDR3 DNA is TGCGCCAGCAGCCAAGGGTACAGGGACAGAGAGAACTATGGCTACACCTTC. Translation: CASSQGYRDRENYGYTF.

This clonotype was found many times. The J gene is TRBJ2-1, the V gene TRBV10-3; D perhaps matches TRBD2 (5 bases). V lost 3 bases, J lost 7 bases, and 13 bases lay in between. Germline-derived CDR1 and CDR2 are ENHRY and SYGVKD. CDR3 size: 14 residues. CDR3 sequence (DNA): TGTGCCATCAGTGACTCAACTAGAGGTAATGAGCAGTTCTTC. This codes for CAISDSTRGNEQFF.